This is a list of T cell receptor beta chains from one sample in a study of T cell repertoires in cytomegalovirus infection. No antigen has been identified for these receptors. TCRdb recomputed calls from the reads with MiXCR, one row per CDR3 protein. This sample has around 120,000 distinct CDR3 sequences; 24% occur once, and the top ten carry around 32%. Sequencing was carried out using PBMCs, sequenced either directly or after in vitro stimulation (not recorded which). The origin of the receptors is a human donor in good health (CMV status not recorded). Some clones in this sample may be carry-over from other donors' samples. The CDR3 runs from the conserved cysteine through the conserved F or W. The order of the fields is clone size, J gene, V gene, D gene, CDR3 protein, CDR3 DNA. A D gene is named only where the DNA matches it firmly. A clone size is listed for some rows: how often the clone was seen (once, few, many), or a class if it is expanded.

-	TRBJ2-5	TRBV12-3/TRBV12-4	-	CASSQIGETQYF	TGTGCCAGCAGTCAGATCGGGGAGACCCAGTACTTC
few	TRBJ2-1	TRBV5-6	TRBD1	CASSQNDRGQFF	TGTGCCAGCAGCCAAAATGACAGGGGGCAGTTCTTC
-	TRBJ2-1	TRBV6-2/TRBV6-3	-	CASSYSIGSSSYNEQFF	TGTGCCAGCAGTTACTCGATAGGATCAAGCTCCTACAATGAGCAGTTCTTC
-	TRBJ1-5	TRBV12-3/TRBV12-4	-	CASSHATLNQPQHF	TGTGCCAGCAGTCACGCGACCCTAAATCAGCCCCAGCATTTT
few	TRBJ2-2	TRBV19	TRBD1	CASSSRTGINTGELFF	TGTGCCAGTAGTTCTCGGACAGGGATAAACACCGGGGAGCTGTTTTTT
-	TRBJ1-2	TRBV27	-	CASSTSLGEIANYGYTF	TGTGCCAGCAGTACCAGCCTAGGGGAGATTGCGAACTATGGCTACACCTTC
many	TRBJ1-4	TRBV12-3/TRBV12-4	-	CASSNSGPLATNEKLFF	TGTGCCAGCAGCAACAGTGGGCCACTTGCAACTAATGAAAAACTGTTTTTT
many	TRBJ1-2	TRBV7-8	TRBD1	CASSLGQGHYGYTF	TGTGCCAGCAGCCTCGGACAGGGGCACTATGGCTACACCTTC
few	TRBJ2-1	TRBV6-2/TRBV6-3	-	CASVPGPELRDEQFF	TGTGCCAGCGTCCCGGGACCAGAACTGAGAGATGAGCAGTTCTTC
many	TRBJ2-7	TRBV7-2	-	CASSLDRSSYEQYF	TGTGCCAGCAGCTTAGACAGGAGCTCCTACGAGCAGTACTTC
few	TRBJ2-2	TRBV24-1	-	CATEEGGPAGELFF	TGTGCCACCGAAGAGGGGGGGCCCGCCGGGGAGCTGTTTTTT
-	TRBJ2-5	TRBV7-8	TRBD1	CASSPGTAKSRETQYF	TGTGCCAGCAGCCCCGGGACAGCCAAATCGCGGGAGACCCAGTACTTC
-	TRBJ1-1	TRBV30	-	CAVDKKNTEAFF	TGTGCCGTGGACAAAAAGAACACTGAAGCTTTCTTT
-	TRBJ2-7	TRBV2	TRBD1	CASSERTGYVEQYF	TGTGCCAGCAGTGAAAGGACAGGGTATGTCGAGCAGTACTTC
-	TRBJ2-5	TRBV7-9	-	CASSLAHPLGAGFQETQYF	TGTGCCAGCAGCTTAGCGCATCCCTTGGGAGCGGGCTTTCAAGAGACCCAGTACTTC
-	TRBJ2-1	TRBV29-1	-	CSVEARSSYNEQFF	TGCAGCGTTGAGGCCCGGAGCTCCTACAATGAGCAGTTCTTC
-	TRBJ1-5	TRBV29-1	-	CSVEEFGQPQHF	TGCAGCGTTGAAGAGTTCGGTCAGCCCCAGCATTTT
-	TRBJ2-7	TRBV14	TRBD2	CASSQALAGDYEQYF	TGTGCCAGCAGCCAAGCTCTAGCGGGAGACTACGAGCAGTACTTC
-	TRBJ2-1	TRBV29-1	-	CSVEDRGRPNEQFF	TGCAGCGTTGAAGATCGAGGCAGGCCTAATGAGCAGTTCTTC
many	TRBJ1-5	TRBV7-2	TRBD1	CASSGGTGGNQPQHF	TGTGCCAGCAGCGGGGGGACAGGGGGCAATCAGCCCCAGCATTTT
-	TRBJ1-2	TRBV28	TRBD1	CASSPPGQGYGYTF	TGTGCCAGCAGCCCCCCGGGACAGGGGTATGGCTACACCTTC
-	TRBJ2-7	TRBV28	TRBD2	CASRPQRETYEQYF	TGTGCCAGCAGACCACAGCGGGAGACCTACGAGCAGTACTTC
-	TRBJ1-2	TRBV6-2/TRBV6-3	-	CASSRFEVGSYGYTF	TGTGCCAGCAGCCGCTTTGAAGTGGGGTCGTATGGCTACACCTTC
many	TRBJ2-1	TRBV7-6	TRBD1	CASSLSRQGLSNEQFF	TGTGCCAGCAGCTTAAGTAGACAGGGTTTGAGCAATGAGCAGTTCTTC
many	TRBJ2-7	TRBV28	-	CASSRTYEQYF	TGTGCCAGCAGTCGGACGTACGAGCAGTACTTC
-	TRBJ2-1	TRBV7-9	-	CASSFSGSTENYNEQFF	TGTGCCAGCAGCTTTTCAGGGTCTACCGAAAACTACAATGAGCAGTTCTTC
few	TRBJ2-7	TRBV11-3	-	CASSPSGQFYEQYF	TGTGCCAGCAGCCCTAGCGGACAGTTCTACGAGCAGTACTTC
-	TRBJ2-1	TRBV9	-	CASSERTSNEQFF	TGTGCCAGCAGCGAACGTACTAGCAATGAGCAGTTCTTC
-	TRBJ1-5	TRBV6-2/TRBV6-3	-	CASSVFGGSNQPQHF	TGTGCCAGCTCCGTTTTCGGTGGGAGCAATCAGCCCCAGCATTTT
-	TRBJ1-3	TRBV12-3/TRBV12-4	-	CASSFYGEGDTIYF	TGTGCCAGCAGTTTTTACGGCGAGGGTGACACCATATATTTT
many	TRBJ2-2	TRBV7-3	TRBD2	CASSPRTSGSGELFF	TGTGCCAGCAGCCCAAGGACTAGCGGGTCCGGGGAGCTGTTTTTT
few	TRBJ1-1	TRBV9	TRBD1	CASSAQLTGGTEAFF	TGTGCCAGCAGCGCCCAACTGACAGGGGGAACTGAAGCTTTCTTT
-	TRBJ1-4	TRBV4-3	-	CASSQVYGEKLFF	TGCGCCAGCAGCCAAGTTTACGGTGAAAAACTGTTTTTT
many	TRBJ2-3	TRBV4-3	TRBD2	CASSQGLAGGTDTQYF	TGCGCCAGCAGCCAAGGACTAGCGGGAGGCACAGATACGCAGTATTTT
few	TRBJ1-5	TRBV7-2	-	CASSLEGPQHF	TGTGCCAGCAGCTTAGAGGGGCCCCAGCATTTT
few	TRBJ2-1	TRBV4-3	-	CASSRFRQGGEQFF	TGCGCCAGCAGCCGTTTTCGACAGGGAGGCGAGCAGTTCTTC
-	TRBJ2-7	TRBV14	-	CASSQARQSYEQYF	TGTGCCAGCAGCCAAGCCCGGCAGAGCTACGAGCAGTACTTC
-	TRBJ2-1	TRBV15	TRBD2	CATSRDGRSGGPNEQFF	TGTGCCACCAGCAGAGATGGTCGGTCGGGAGGGCCAAATGAGCAGTTCTTC
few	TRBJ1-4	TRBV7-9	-	CASSGEGNEKLFF	TGTGCCAGCAGCGGAGAGGGAAATGAAAAACTGTTTTTT
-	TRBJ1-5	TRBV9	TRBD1	CASSFRGRGPQHF	TGTGCCAGCAGCTTCAGGGGGCGGGGGCCCCAGCATTTT
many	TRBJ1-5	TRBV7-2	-	CASSIRQDSNQPQHF	TGTGCCAGCAGCATCCGACAGGACAGCAATCAGCCCCAGCATTTT